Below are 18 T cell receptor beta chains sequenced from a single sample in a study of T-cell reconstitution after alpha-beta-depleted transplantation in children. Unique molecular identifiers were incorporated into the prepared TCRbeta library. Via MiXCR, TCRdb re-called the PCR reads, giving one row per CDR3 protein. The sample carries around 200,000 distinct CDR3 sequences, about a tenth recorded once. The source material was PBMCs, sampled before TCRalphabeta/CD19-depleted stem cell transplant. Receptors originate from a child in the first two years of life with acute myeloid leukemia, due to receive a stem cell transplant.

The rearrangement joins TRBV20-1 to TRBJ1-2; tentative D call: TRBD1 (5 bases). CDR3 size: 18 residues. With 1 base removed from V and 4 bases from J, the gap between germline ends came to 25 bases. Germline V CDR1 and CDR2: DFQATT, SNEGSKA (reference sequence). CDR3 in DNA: TGCAGTGCTAGAGTCGAGGCCCCAGGCCTGGGGCTTGTCTATGGCTACACCTTC. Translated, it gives CSARVEAPGLGLVYGYTF.

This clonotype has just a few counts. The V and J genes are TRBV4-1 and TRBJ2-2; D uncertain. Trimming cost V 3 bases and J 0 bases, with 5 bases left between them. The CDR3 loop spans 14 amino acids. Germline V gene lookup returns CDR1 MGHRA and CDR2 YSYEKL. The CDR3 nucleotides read TGCGCCAGCAGCCATGAAGCGAACACCGGGGAGCTGTTTTTT. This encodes CASSHEANTGELFF.

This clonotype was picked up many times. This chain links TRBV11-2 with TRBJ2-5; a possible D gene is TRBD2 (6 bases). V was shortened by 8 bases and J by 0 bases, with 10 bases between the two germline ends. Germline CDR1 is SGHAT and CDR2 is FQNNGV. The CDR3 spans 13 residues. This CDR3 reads CASRRGHQETQYF. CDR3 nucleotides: TGTGCCAGCCGGCGGGGCCACCAAGAGACCCAGTACTTC.

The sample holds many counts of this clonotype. The chain's CDR3 is CASSLKGPEPYF. As DNA, the CDR3 is TGTGCCAGCAGTTTGAAGGGTCCTGAGCCGTACTTC. V gene TRBV12-3 or TRBV12-4 combines with J gene TRBJ2-5; D unclear. V was cut by 3 bases and J by 13 bases, with 15 bases left in between. CDR3 size: 12 residues.

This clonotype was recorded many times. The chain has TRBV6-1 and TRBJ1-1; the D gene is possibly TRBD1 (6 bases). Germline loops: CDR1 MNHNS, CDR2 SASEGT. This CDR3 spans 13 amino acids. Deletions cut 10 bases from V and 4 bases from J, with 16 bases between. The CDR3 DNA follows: TGTGCCACCCGTCTGTCCAGGGGCACTGAAGCTTTCTTT. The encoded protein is CATRLSRGTEAFF.

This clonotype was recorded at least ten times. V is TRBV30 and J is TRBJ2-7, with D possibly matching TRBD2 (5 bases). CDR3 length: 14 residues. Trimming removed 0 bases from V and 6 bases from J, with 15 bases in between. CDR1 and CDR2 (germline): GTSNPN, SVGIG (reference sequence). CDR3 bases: TGTGCCTGGAGTGTAATAGCGCCTTCGGCCGAGCAGTACTTC. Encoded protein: CAWSVIAPSAEQYF. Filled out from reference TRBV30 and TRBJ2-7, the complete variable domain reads SQTIHQWPATLVQPVGSPLSLECTVEGTSNPNLYWYRQAAGRGLQLLFYSVGIGQISSEVPQNLSASRPQDRQFILSSKKLLLSDSGFYLCAWSVIAPSAEQYFGPGTRLTVT.

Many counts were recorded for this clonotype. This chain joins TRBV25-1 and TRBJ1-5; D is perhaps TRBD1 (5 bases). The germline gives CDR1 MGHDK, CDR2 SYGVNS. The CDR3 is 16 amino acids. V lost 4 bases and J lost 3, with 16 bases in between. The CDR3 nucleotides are TGTGCCAGCAGTGCACGGCCGACCGGGACCAATCAGCCCCAGCATTTT. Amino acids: CASSARPTGTNQPQHF. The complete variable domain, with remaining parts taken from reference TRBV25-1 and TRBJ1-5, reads EADIYQTPRYLVIGTGKKITLECSQTMGHDKMYWYQQDPGMELHLIHYSYGVNSTEKGDLSSESTVSRIRTEHFPLTLESARPSHTSQYLCASSARPTGTNQPQHFGDGTRLSIL.

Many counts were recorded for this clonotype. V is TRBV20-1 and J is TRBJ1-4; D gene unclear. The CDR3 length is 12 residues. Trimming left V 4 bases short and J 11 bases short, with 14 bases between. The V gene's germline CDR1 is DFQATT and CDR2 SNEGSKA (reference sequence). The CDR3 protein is CSATGSLEKLFF. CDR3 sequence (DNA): TGCAGTGCTACCGGGAGCCTAGAGAAACTGTTTTTT.

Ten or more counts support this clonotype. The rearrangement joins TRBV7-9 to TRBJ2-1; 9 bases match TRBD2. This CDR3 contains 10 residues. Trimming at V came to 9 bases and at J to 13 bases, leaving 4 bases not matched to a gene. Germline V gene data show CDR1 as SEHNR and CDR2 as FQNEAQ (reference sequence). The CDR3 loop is CASGTSLQFF. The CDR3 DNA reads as TGTGCCAGTGGGACTAGCCTACAGTTCTTC.

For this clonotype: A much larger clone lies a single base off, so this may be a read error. In DNA, the CDR3 is TGTGCCAGCAGCTTGGTAGCGGCCTACAATGAGCAGTCCTTC. As protein: CASSLVAAYNEQSF. The V gene is TRBV5-6, the J gene TRBJ2-1; a weak D match, TRBD2 (6 bases). The CDR3 length is 14 residues. Germline V gene data show CDR1 as SGHDT and CDR2 as YYEEEE.

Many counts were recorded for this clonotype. The CDR3 here is CASSWDGNRKLFF. CDR3 nucleotide sequence: TGTGCCAGCAGTTGGGATGGAAATCGGAAACTGTTTTTT. The rearrangement joins TRBV6-2 or TRBV6-3 to TRBJ1-4; D call uncertain. Germline values: CDR1 MNHEY, CDR2 SVGEGT. There are 13 residues in the CDR3. V lost 4 bases and J lost 11, with 14 bases in between.

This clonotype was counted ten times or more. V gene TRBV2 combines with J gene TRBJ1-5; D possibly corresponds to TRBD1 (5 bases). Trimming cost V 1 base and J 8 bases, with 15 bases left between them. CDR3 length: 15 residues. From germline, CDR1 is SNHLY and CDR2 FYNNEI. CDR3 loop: CASSEGGAGRKPQHF. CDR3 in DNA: TGTGCCAGCAGTGAAGGGGGCGCTGGGCGAAAGCCCCAGCATTTT.

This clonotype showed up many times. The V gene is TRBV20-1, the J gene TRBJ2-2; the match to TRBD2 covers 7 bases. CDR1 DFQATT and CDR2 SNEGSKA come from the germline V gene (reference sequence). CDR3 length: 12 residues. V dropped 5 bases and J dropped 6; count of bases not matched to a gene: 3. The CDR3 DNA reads TGCAGTGCTTTCCGGGAGGCCGGGGAGCTGTTTTTT. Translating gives CSAFREAGELFF.

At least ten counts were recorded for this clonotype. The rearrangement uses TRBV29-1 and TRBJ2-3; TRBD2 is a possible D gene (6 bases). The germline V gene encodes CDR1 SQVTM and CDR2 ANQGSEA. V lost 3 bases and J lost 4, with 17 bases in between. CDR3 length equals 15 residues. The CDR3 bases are TGCAGCGTTGACGTGGTCGGGGGTTTGGCAGATACGCAGTATTTT. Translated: CSVDVVGGLADTQYF.

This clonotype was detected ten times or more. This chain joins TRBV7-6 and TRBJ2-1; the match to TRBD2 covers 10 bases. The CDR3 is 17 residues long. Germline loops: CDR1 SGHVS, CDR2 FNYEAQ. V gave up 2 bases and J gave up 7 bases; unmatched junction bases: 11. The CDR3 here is CASSLRPLAGEVNEQFF. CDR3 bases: TGTGCCAGCAGCTTAAGACCCCTAGCGGGAGAAGTTAATGAGCAGTTCTTC.

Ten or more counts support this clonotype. For the CDR3, the DNA is TGCAGCGTTGAAGGAAGCGGTCAAGAGACCCAGTACTTC. This gives the protein CSVEGSGQETQYF. The chain couples TRBV29-1 to TRBJ2-5; a weak D match, TRBD2 (5 bases). CDR3 size: 13 residues. From germline, CDR1 is SQVTM and CDR2 ANQGSEA. Trimming stripped 1 base from V and 2 bases from J, with 8 bases between.

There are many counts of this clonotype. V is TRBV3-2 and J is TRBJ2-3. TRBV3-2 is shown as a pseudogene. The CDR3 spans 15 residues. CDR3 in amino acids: CASTDTGSGTDTQYF. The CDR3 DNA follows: TGTGCCAGCACCGACACCGGATCTGGCACAGATACGCAGTATTTT.

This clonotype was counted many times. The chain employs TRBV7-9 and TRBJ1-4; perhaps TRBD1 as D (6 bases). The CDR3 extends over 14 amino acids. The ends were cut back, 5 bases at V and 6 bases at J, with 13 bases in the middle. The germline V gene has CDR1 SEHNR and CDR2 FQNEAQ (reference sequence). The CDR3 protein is CASSLQGGDEKLFF. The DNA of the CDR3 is TGTGCCAGCAGCCTACAGGGTGGAGATGAAAAACTGTTTTTT.